This T cell receptor beta chain was sequenced in a study of blood T cells in healthy people across ages. Findings of the study overall: As naive T cell percentage varied, TCR beta diversity correlated strongly with it. The recorded TCR beta diversity per million T cells decreased in a roughly linear manner with age. In the absence of known donor CMV status, changes in expanded clonotypes were possibly confounded.

With 5 bases removed from V and 5 bases from J, the gap between germline ends came to 19 bases. This CDR3 is built from 15 residues. The germline gives CDR1 SNHLY, CDR2 FYNNEI. This clonotype was seen only once. Its antigen is unidentified. Total RNA, at least 6 micrograms per sample, came from PBMCs. The authors ran a second PCR of about 6 to 11 cycles using a sample-barcoded 5' primer and a J-beta primer mix. TCRdb reprocessed the 5' RACE reads with MiXCR, giving one entry per CDR3 protein. Of around 940,000 distinct CDR3 sequences in the sample, about 51% were seen once. The V gene is TRBV2, the J gene TRBJ2-7, with D possibly TRBD1 on 6 matching bases. The TCR originated in a woman between 55 and 75 years old in good health. The sample taken for sequencing was blood. The CDR3 here is CASSRQGLAAHEQYF. The DNA of the CDR3 is TGTGCCAGCAGTCGCCAGGGGCTAGCAGCCCACGAGCAGTACTTC. The variable domain in full, completed from reference TRBV2 and TRBJ2-7, reads EPEVTQTPSHQVTQMGQEVILRCVPISNHLYFYWYRQILGQKVEFLVSFYNNEISEKSEIFDDQFSVERPDGSNFTLKIRSTKLEDSAMYFCASSRQGLAAHEQYFGPGTRLTVT.